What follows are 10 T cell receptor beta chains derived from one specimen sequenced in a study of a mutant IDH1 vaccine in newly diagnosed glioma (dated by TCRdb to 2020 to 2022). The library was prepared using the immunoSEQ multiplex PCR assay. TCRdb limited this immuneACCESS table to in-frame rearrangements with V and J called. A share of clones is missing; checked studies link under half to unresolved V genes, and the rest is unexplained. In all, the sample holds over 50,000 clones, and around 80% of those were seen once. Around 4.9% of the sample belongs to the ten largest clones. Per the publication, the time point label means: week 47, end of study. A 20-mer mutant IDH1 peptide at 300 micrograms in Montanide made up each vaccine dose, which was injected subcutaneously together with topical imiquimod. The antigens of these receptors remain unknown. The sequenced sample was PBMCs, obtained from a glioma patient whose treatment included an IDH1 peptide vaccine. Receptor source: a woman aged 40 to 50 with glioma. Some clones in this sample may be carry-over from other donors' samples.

CDR3 sequence: CASRRRGPVSPLHF. The CDR3 bases are TGTGCCAGTAGGCGTCGGGGGCCGGTCTCACCCCTCCACTTT. The chain is built from TRBV19 and TRBJ1-6; D is perhaps TRBD1 (6 bases). Germline CDR1 and CDR2: LNHDA and SQIVND (reference sequence). The CDR3 is made up of 14 amino acids. V gave up 6 bases and J gave up 10 bases, with 16 bases separating them.

CDR3 DNA: TGTGCCAGCAGAGGGATAGGAACGGAAAGGGGCTACACCTTC. It specifies CASRGIGTERGYTF. V usage is TRBV27 and J usage is TRBJ1-2; D gene ambiguous. Germline-derived CDR1 and CDR2 are MNHEY and SMNVEV (reference sequence). The CDR3 sequence is 14 residues long. Trimming pared 6 bases from V and 8 bases from J, leaving 19 bases between.

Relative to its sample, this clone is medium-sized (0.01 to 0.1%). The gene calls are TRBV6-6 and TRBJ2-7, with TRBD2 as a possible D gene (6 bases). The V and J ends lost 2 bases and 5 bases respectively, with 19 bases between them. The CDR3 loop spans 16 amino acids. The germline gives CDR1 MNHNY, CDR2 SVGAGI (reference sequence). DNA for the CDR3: TGTGCCAGCAGTTACCCCGGGCCGCGGGGTGGGGACGAGCAGTACTTC. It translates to CASSYPGPRGGDEQYF.

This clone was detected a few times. The CDR3 region has the DNA TGTGCCAGCAGCCGCGATACAGGGGCGAACACCGGGGAGCTGTTTTTT. This codes for CASSRDTGANTGELFF. This chain connects TRBV7-6 to TRBJ2-2; 7 nucleotides agree with TRBD1. Unmatched junction bases numbered 6, after V lost 5 bases and J lost 0 bases. Germline-derived CDR1 and CDR2 are SGHVS and FNYEAQ. This CDR3 comprises 16 residues. The full variable domain, completed using reference TRBV7-6 and TRBJ2-2, is GAGVSQSPRYKVTKRGQDVALRCDPISGHVSLYWYRQALGQGPEFLTYFNYEAQQDKSGLPNDRFSAERPEGSISTLTIQRTEQRDSAMYRCASSRDTGANTGELFFGEGSRLTVL.

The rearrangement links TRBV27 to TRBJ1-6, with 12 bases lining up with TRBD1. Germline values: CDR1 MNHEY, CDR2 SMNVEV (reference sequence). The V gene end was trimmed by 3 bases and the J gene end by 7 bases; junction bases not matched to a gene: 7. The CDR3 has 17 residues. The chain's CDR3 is CASSFGTGGRLNSPLHF. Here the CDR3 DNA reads TGTGCCAGCAGTTTTGGGACAGGGGGCCGTTTGAATTCACCCCTCCACTTT.

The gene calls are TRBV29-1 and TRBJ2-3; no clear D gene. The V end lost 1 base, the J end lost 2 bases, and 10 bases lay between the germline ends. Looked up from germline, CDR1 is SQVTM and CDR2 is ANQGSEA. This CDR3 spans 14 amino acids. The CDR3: CSVEGKAITDTQYF. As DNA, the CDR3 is TGCAGCGTTGAAGGGAAGGCCATCACAGATACGCAGTATTTT.

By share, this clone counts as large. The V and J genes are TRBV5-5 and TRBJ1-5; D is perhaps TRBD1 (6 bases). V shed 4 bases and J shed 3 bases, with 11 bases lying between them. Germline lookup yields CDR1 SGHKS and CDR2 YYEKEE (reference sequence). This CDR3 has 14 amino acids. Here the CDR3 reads CASSGDINNQPQHF. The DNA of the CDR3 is TGTGCCAGCAGCGGGGACATTAACAATCAGCCCCAGCATTTT.

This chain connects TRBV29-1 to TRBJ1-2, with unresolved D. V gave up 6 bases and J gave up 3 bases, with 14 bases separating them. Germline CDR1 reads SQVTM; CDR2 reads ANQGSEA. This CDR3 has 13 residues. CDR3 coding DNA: TGCAGCGTCTCGAAAAGTGGCCACTATGGCTACACCTTC. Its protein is CSVSKSGHYGYTF. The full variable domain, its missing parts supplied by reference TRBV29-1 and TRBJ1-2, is SAVISQKPSRDICQRGTSLTIQCQVDSQVTMMFWYRQQPGQSLTLIATANQGSEATYESGFVIDKFPISRPNLTFSTLTVSNMSPEDSSIYLCSVSKSGHYGYTFGSGTRLTVV.

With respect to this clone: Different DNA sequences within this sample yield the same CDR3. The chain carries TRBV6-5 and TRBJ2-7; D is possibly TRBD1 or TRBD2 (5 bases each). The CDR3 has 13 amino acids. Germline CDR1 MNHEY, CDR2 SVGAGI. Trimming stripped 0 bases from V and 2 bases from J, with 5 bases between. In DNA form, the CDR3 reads TGTGCCAGCAGTTACTCGGGGGCCTACGAGCAGTACTTC. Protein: CASSYSGAYEQYF.

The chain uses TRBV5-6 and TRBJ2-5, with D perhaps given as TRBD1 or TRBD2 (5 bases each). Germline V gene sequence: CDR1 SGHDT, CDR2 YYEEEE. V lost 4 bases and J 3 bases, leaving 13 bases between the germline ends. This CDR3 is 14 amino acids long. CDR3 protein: CASSLGPMEETQYF. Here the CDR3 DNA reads TGTGCCAGCAGCCTGGGACCAATGGAAGAGACCCAGTACTTC.